The 18 T cell receptor beta chains below come from one sample, sequenced in a study of cytotoxic CD8 clonotypes in ibrutinib-treated CLL. Profiled with immunoSEQ multiplex PCR; TCRdb holds only in-frame clones, not every one. The sample yields about 72,000 clones, roughly 72% seen once. The material sequenced was PBMCs, taken after 12 months of ibrutinib treatment. The receptors were sampled from a human donor with chronic lymphocytic leukemia.

This chain joins TRBV7-2 and TRBJ1-6; D not resolved. The CDR3 is 18 amino acids. Trimming cost V 2 bases and J 0 bases, with 14 bases left between them. Germline lookup yields CDR1 SGHTA and CDR2 FQGNSA. In nucleotides, the CDR3 is TGTGCCAGCAGCTTAATCGGCAGCCAAAGCTCCTATAATTCACCCCTCCACTTT. Translating it yields CASSLIGSQSSYNSPLHF.

The CDR3 loop reads CASSEWRQYSGNTIYF. The DNA for the CDR3 is TGTGCCAGCAGTGAATGGCGTCAGTACTCTGGAAACACCATATATTTT. The rearrangement joins TRBV25-1 to TRBJ1-3; no firm D call. Germline assignment: CDR1 MGHDK and CDR2 SYGVNS. Trimming pared 1 base from V and 0 bases from J, leaving 10 bases between. The CDR3 loop spans 16 amino acids. Looking up the rest from reference TRBV25-1 and TRBJ1-3 gives the full variable domain: EADIYQTPRYLVIGTGKKITLECSQTMGHDKMYWYQQDPGMELHLIHYSYGVNSTEKGDLSSESTVSRIRTEHFPLTLESARPSHTSQYLCASSEWRQYSGNTIYFGEGSWLTVV.

This clone appeared a single time. This chain links TRBV7-9 with TRBJ1-1; D is perhaps TRBD1 (6 bases). V was shortened by 2 bases and J by 0 bases, with 16 bases between the two germline ends. The CDR3 is 17 residues long. Germline CDR1 reads SEHNR; CDR2 reads FQNEAQ (reference sequence). The CDR3 loop is CASSLRGHYPLNTEAFF. For the CDR3, the DNA is TGTGCCAGCAGCTTACGGGGACACTACCCTTTGAACACTGAAGCTTTCTTT.

CDR3 in DNA: TGTGCCAGCAGCCCCCCTACCCACCGGGGGAACACTGAAGCTTTCTTT. Encoded protein: CASSPPTHRGNTEAFF. This rearrangement joins TRBV7-8 to TRBJ1-1; no reliable D call. Germline CDR1 and CDR2: SGHVS and FQNEAQ. V was shortened by 5 bases and J by 1 base, with 17 bases between the two germline ends. The CDR3 contains 16 residues.

The CDR3 loop is CASTEGTGRGQYF. In DNA form, the CDR3 reads TGTGCCAGTACCGAGGGCACCGGACGGGGGCAGTATTTT. The J gene is TRBJ2-3, the V gene TRBV19; weak D call: TRBD2 (5 bases). This CDR3 region has 13 residues. V shed 7 bases and J shed 11 bases, with 19 bases lying between them. Germline V gene lookup returns CDR1 LNHDA and CDR2 SQIVND (reference sequence).

The J gene is TRBJ2-2, the V gene TRBV6-6, with D unresolved. The V and J ends lost 4 bases and 1 base respectively, with 7 bases between them. Per the germline V gene, CDR1 is MNHNY and CDR2 is SVGAGI (reference sequence). The CDR3 runs to 14 residues. DNA of the CDR3: TGTGCCAGCAGTTCAAGATTGAACACCGGGGAGCTGTTTTTT. The encoded protein is CASSSRLNTGELFF.

The V and J genes are TRBV5-4 and TRBJ1-4, with 8 bases identical to TRBD1. The CDR3 has 16 amino acids. Per the germline V gene, CDR1 is SGHNT and CDR2 is YYREEE (reference sequence). The V segment lost 3 bases and the J segment 5 bases; nucleotides outside the gene matches: 9. In DNA form, the CDR3 reads TGTGCCAGCAGCTCGGGGGGAAGGACAGGGAATGAAAAACTGTTTTTT. It specifies CASSSGGRTGNEKLFF.

The genes are TRBV4-2 and TRBJ2-7, with 11 bases aligning to TRBD2. After removal of 2 bases from V and 1 base from J, the junction contained 10 bases not matched to a gene. Germline loops: CDR1 LGHNA, CDR2 YNFKEQ. The CDR3 extends over 18 amino acids. In nucleotides, the CDR3 is TGTGCCAGCAGCCAAAGGGTATCCTCTAGCGGGGGGTCCTACGAGCAGTACTTC. The encoded protein is CASSQRVSSSGGSYEQYF.

This chain links TRBV7-8 with TRBJ1-2; 7 bases align to TRBD1. The ends lost 5 bases at V and 7 bases at J; junction bases unmatched: 7. This CDR3 region has 13 residues. The germline CDR1 and CDR2 sequences are SGHVS and FQNEAQ. The CDR3 spells CASSLTGVVGYTF. DNA of the CDR3: TGTGCCAGCAGCCTAACAGGGGTGGTTGGCTACACCTTC.

The chain has TRBV6-5 and TRBJ1-5, with a possible D match to TRBD1 (5 bases). The germline V and J ends were trimmed by 2 bases and 5 bases, with 13 bases remaining between them. This CDR3 contains 15 residues. Looked up from germline, CDR1 is MNHEY and CDR2 is SVGAGI. The CDR3 reads CASSYLAGSDQPQHF. CDR3 coding DNA: TGTGCCAGCAGTTACCTGGCAGGGTCGGATCAGCCCCAGCATTTT.

The chain is built from TRBV6-1 and TRBJ2-3; TRBD1 aligns across 8 bases. Germline V gene sequence: CDR1 MNHNS, CDR2 SASEGT. CDR3 size: 14 residues. The V segment lost 5 bases and the J segment 2 bases; nucleotides outside the gene matches: 3. CDR3 DNA: TGTGCCAGCAGTAGGGACAGGAACACAGATACGCAGTATTTT. Encoded protein: CASSRDRNTDTQYF.

This chain links TRBV5-1 with TRBJ2-3, with 7 bases identical to TRBD2. Germline CDR1 is SGHRS and CDR2 is YFSETQ. V trimming: 0 bases; J trimming: 2 bases; junction bases outside the gene matches: 9. This CDR3 comprises 17 residues. The CDR3: CASSLGPSGALTDTQYF. CDR3 coding DNA: TGCGCCAGCAGCTTGGGGCCTAGCGGTGCACTCACAGATACGCAGTATTTT.

In its sample, this clone was seen a few times. The V gene is TRBV5-4, the J gene TRBJ2-5; D perhaps matches TRBD1 (6 bases). The CDR3 is 13 residues long. Trimming cost V 0 bases and J 4 bases, with 7 bases left between them. Germline values: CDR1 SGHNT, CDR2 YYREEE (reference sequence). CDR3 in amino acids: CASSLDRAETQYF. CDR3 coding DNA: TGTGCCAGCAGCTTGGACAGGGCAGAGACCCAGTACTTC. Full variable domain (remainder filled in from reference TRBV5-4 and TRBJ2-5): ETGVTQSPTHLIKTRGQQVTLRCSSQSGHNTVSWYQQALGQGPQFIFQYYREEENGRGNFPPRFSGLQFPNYSSELNVNALELDDSALYLCASSLDRAETQYFGPGTRLLVL.

The chain carries TRBV7-3 and TRBJ1-2, with a weak D call TRBD1 (5 bases). Per the germline V gene, CDR1 is SGHTA and CDR2 is FQGTGA. V lost 2 bases and J 8 bases, leaving 15 bases between the germline ends. The CDR3 totals 14 residues. The DNA for the CDR3 is TGTGCCAGCAGCTTAGGTCGGGACGCTGGGGGCTACACCTTC. It yields the protein CASSLGRDAGGYTF.

CDR3 DNA: TGTGCCAGCAGTTGGGACAGGCGGAGCTCCTATAATTCACCCCTCCACTTT. This sequence encodes CASSWDRRSSYNSPLHF. The chain recombines TRBV27 with TRBJ1-6, with TRBD1 matching 8 bases. CDR1 and CDR2 from the germline V gene are MNHEY and SMNVEV (reference sequence). This CDR3 has 17 residues. The junction had 5 bases not matched to a gene; V was cut back by 4 bases and J by 0 bases.

V is TRBV27 and J is TRBJ2-5; D remains unclear. CDR3 size: 13 residues. The germline gives CDR1 MNHEY, CDR2 SMNVEV (reference sequence). V was shortened by 2 bases and J by 2 bases, with 6 bases between the two germline ends. The CDR3: CASSLVRQETQYF. As DNA, the CDR3 is TGTGCCAGCAGTTTAGTCCGGCAAGAGACCCAGTACTTC.

This clone showed up just once. J is TRBJ2-3 and V is TRBV4-3; D is uncertain. This CDR3 spans 14 amino acids. Germline V CDR1 and CDR2: LGHNA, YSLEER. Deletions cut 0 bases from V and 8 bases from J, with 12 bases between. CDR3 amino acids: CASSQDHAPGTQYF. In nucleotides, the CDR3 is TGCGCCAGCAGCCAAGATCACGCCCCAGGTACGCAGTATTTT.

The J gene is TRBJ1-3, the V gene TRBV10-3; D uncertain. The V gene's germline CDR1 is ENHRY and CDR2 SYGVKD. This CDR3 has 15 amino acids. V lost 1 base to trimming and J lost 2 bases, with 9 bases between them. The CDR3 DNA reads TGTGCCATCAGTGAGTTTCTTGGGCCTGGAAACACCATATATTTT. Amino acids: CAISEFLGPGNTIYF.